This passage covers 32 T cell receptor beta chains from one sample sequenced in a study of cytomegalovirus exposure and HLA in healthy donors (dated by TCRdb to 2016 to 2017). Library construction relied on the immunoSEQ multiplex PCR assay. For the multiplex PCR, a mixture combining 60 forward primers for TCR Vbeta segments and 13 reverse primers for TCR Jbeta segments was used. The source is immuneACCESS, and TCRdb retained only in-frame sequences with V and J called. Part of the clones is not carried over; for the studies checked, unresolved V genes explain less than half of this, and the remainder is unexplained. The table for this sample lists fewer than 200,000 clones; 87% of them were counted only once. Jointly, the top ten make up around 0.85% of the sample. The sequenced sample consisted of PBMCs. The origin of the receptors is a woman aged 25-40 years in good health and CMV-seronegative.

The chain recombines TRBV6-5 with TRBJ2-2, with D possibly being TRBD1 (6 bases). The germline V gene encodes CDR1 MNHEY and CDR2 SVGAGI. CDR3 length: 15 residues. V was shortened by 8 bases and J by 6 bases, with 19 bases between the two germline ends. CDR3 DNA: TGTGCCAGCGGGGAGAGTACAGGGTTGGCCGGGGAGCTGTTTTTT. It specifies CASGESTGLAGELFF.

This clone has just one count. The chain carries TRBV5-1 and TRBJ2-2, with D perhaps TRBD2 (5 bases). Germline values: CDR1 SGHRS, CDR2 YFSETQ. This CDR3 is built from 13 residues. Trimming stripped 2 bases from V and 6 bases from J, with 8 bases between. The CDR3 spells CASSLEGAGELFF. CDR3 sequence (DNA): TGCGCCAGCAGCTTAGAGGGAGCCGGGGAGCTGTTTTTT.

The chain employs TRBV5-6 and TRBJ2-1; TRBD2 matches at 16 bases. V was clipped by 3 bases and J by 3 bases; unmatched bases: 6. The CDR3 is 18 residues long. Per germline, CDR1 SGHDT and CDR2 YYEEEE. CDR3 DNA: TGTGCCAGCAGCTCGGGGACTAGCGGGGGGGCACTCTACAATGAGCAGTTCTTC. This gives the protein CASSSGTSGGALYNEQFF.

The chain joins TRBV19 to TRBJ1-4, with TRBD1 as a possible D gene (5 bases). The CDR3 covers 15 residues. Per the germline V gene, CDR1 is LNHDA and CDR2 is SQIVND (reference sequence). Trimming pared 6 bases from V and 7 bases from J, leaving 18 bases between. This CDR3 reads CASSPQTGGGEKLFF. The CDR3 region has the DNA TGTGCCAGTAGCCCTCAGACCGGCGGGGGTGAAAAACTGTTTTTT.

The chain employs TRBV9 and TRBJ2-1; 9 nucleotides agree with TRBD2. CDR3 length: 15 amino acids. V was clipped by 0 bases and J by 9 bases; unmatched bases: 7. Germline V gives CDR1 SGDLS, CDR2 YYNGEE. Here the CDR3 DNA reads TGTGCCAGCAGCGTAGAGGGAGGCGGGGGGGGTGAGCAGTTCTTC. It specifies CASSVEGGGGGEQFF.

J is TRBJ2-7 and V is TRBV19; 7 bases are a match to TRBD1. This CDR3 spans 17 amino acids. The germline gives CDR1 LNHDA, CDR2 SQIVND (reference sequence). Germline trimming cut 3 bases from V and 2 bases from J; bases unmatched to any gene: 13. CDR3 amino acids: CASSMTPGQVPPYEQYF. CDR3 nucleotide sequence: TGTGCCAGTAGTATGACTCCTGGACAGGTTCCCCCCTACGAGCAGTACTTC. Full variable domain (rest looked up from reference TRBV19 and TRBJ2-7): DGGITQSPKYLFRKEGQNVTLSCEQNLNHDAMYWYRQDPGQGLRLIYYSQIVNDFQKGDIAEGYSVSREKKESFPLTVTSAQKNPTAFYLCASSMTPGQVPPYEQYFGPGTRLTVT.

This chain connects TRBV18 to TRBJ2-4; 7 nucleotides agree with TRBD2. Germline CDR1 KGHSH, CDR2 LQKENI. The CDR3 spans 14 residues. The V gene end was trimmed by 6 bases and the J gene end by 6 bases; junction bases not matched to a gene: 8. CDR3 DNA sequence: TGTGCCAGCTCCCCGGGCTCGGGGGGAAACATTCAGTACTTC. Translation: CASSPGSGGNIQYF. The variable domain in full, with the rest retrieved from reference TRBV18 and TRBJ2-4, is NAGVMQNPRHLVRRRGQEARLRCSPMKGHSHVYWYRQLPEEGLKFMVYLQKENIIDESGMPKERFSAEFPKEGPSILRIQQVVRGDSAAYFCASSPGSGGNIQYFGAGTRLSVL.

The chain carries TRBV12-5 and TRBJ2-2; TRBD1 matches at 8 bases. The germline V gene has CDR1 LGHNT and CDR2 FRNRAP. This CDR3 region has 13 residues. The V gene end was trimmed by 7 bases and the J gene end by 9 bases; junction bases not matched to a gene: 7. The CDR3 DNA sequence: TGTGCTAGTGCGGACAGGGTCCTCAGGGAGCTGTTTTTT. Protein: CASADRVLRELFF.

The V call is TRBV6-1, the J call TRBJ2-7, with 9 bases aligning to TRBD2. This CDR3 spans 14 amino acids. Germline CDR1 is MNHNS and CDR2 is SASEGT. The J segment lost 4 bases and the V segment lost 10 bases, leaving 11 bases of the junction unmatched. CDR3 DNA sequence: TGTGCCACCAAGCCGGGACTAGCTGTTTACGAGCAGTACTTC. Amino acid sequence: CATKPGLAVYEQYF.

The V call is TRBV28, the J call TRBJ2-7; 12 bases map to TRBD2. CDR3 length equals 20 residues. Germline V gives CDR1 MDHEN, CDR2 SYDVKM. The V and J ends lost 6 bases and 6 bases, in that order; junction bases with no gene match: 24. This CDR3 is CASRQHGTSGHTPWLREQYF. As DNA, the CDR3 is TGTGCCAGCAGACAACACGGGACTAGCGGGCACACCCCTTGGCTGCGCGAGCAGTACTTC.

There are a few counts of this clone. This chain joins TRBV5-6 and TRBJ1-6; a possible D gene is TRBD1 (6 bases). The CDR3 totals 16 residues. Trimming removed 3 bases at V and 9 bases at J, with 19 bases between. Germline V gene data show CDR1 as SGHDT and CDR2 as YYEEEE. The CDR3 spells CASSSQGAVIGSPLHF. As DNA, the CDR3 is TGTGCCAGCAGCTCACAGGGAGCGGTAATCGGTTCACCCCTCCACTTT. Full variable domain (missing parts from reference TRBV5-6 and TRBJ1-6): DAGVTQSPTHLIKTRGQQVTLRCSPKSGHDTVSWYQQALGQGPQFIFQYYEEEERQRGNFPDRFSGHQFPNYSSELNVNALLLGDSALYLCASSSQGAVIGSPLHFGNGTRLTVT.

The V and J genes are TRBV28 and TRBJ2-7, with 8 nucleotides matching TRBD2. Germline V lookup: CDR1 MDHEN, CDR2 SYDVKM. CDR3 size: 14 residues. V lost 5 bases to trimming and J lost 1 base; unmatched junction nucleotides: 4. CDR3 DNA: TGTGCCAGCAGTGAGCGGGAGTGGTCCTACGAGCAGTACTTC. Its protein product is CASSEREWSYEQYF.

The rearrangement uses TRBV4-2 and TRBJ2-5; D is unresolved. The ends were cut back, 0 bases at V and 0 bases at J, with 5 bases in the middle. CDR1 is LGHNA, CDR2 YNFKEQ, per germline. The CDR3 is 14 residues long. The CDR3 region is CASSQEGYQETQYF. In nucleotides, the CDR3 is TGTGCCAGCAGCCAAGAGGGCTACCAAGAGACCCAGTACTTC.

V is TRBV5-1 and J is TRBJ1-4; D might be TRBD1 (5 bases). Between the trimmed V and J ends, which lost 4 bases and 0 bases, there was a span of 13 bases. The CDR3 runs to 16 residues. Germline lookup yields CDR1 SGHRS and CDR2 YFSETQ. CDR3 in DNA: TGCGCCAGCAGCCAGAACCCAGGGACAACTAATGAAAAACTGTTTTTT. It codes for CASSQNPGTTNEKLFF.

The chain joins TRBV7-2 to TRBJ2-1; 7 nucleotides align to TRBD1. This CDR3 has 16 residues. Trimming at V came to 6 bases and at J to 0 bases, leaving 8 bases not matched to a gene. Germline V lookup: CDR1 SGHTA, CDR2 FQGNSA. The CDR3 sequence: CASRPRTGPSYNEQFF. CDR3 sequence (DNA): TGTGCCAGCAGACCCAGGACAGGACCCTCCTACAATGAGCAGTTCTTC.

The gene calls are TRBV6-1 and TRBJ2-7; TRBD1 agrees at 8 bases. The CDR3 spans 15 residues. After removal of 6 bases from V and 4 bases from J, the junction contained 11 bases not matched to a gene. Germline-derived CDR1 and CDR2 are MNHNS and SASEGT. CDR3 bases: TGTGCCAGCAGGTTCGAAAGGACAGGGACGTACGAGCAGTACTTC. Encoded protein: CASRFERTGTYEQYF.

The genes are TRBV2 and TRBJ2-5; the D is unclear. This CDR3 region has 16 residues. V was shortened by 1 base and J by 5 bases, with 17 bases between the two germline ends. Germline-derived CDR1 and CDR2 are SNHLY and FYNNEI. Written as DNA, the CDR3 is TGTGCCAGCAGTGAAGTTTGGCTAACCCGGCGGGAGACCCAGTACTTC. It yields the protein CASSEVWLTRRETQYF.

The rearrangement joins TRBV7-9 to TRBJ1-2, with 9 bases matching TRBD1. The CDR3 covers 14 residues. Unmatched junction bases numbered 8, after V lost 5 bases and J lost 7 bases. Per germline, CDR1 SEHNR and CDR2 FQNEAQ (reference sequence). The CDR3 DNA is TGTGCCAGCAGCGCCACCGGGACAGGGCCTGGCTACACCTTC. Translation: CASSATGTGPGYTF.

The chain joins TRBV7-9 to TRBJ1-1; 8 positions agree with TRBD1. The germline CDR1 and CDR2 sequences are SEHNR and FQNEAQ (reference sequence). J was trimmed by 9 bases and V by 4 bases; bases with no gene match: 10. This CDR3 is 14 amino acids long. CDR3 in amino acids: CASSSSRDRLQAFF. CDR3 in DNA: TGTGCCAGCAGCTCGTCCCGGGACAGGTTACAAGCTTTCTTT.

The chain carries TRBV5-1 and TRBJ1-1; D possibly corresponds to TRBD1 (5 bases). The V end lost 3 bases, the J end lost 5 bases, and 17 bases lay between the germline ends. CDR1 and CDR2 from the germline V gene are SGHRS and YFSETQ. This CDR3 contains 15 residues. The CDR3 loop reads CASSYRWGFETEAFF. CDR3 nucleotide sequence: TGCGCCAGCAGCTACAGGTGGGGCTTTGAGACTGAAGCTTTCTTT.

V gene TRBV10-1 combines with J gene TRBJ1-1; 7 bases match TRBD1. Germline V gene sequence: CDR1 WNHNN, CDR2 SYGVQD (reference sequence). Trimming took 6 bases from V and 5 from J; bases not matched to a gene: 6. CDR3 size: 13 residues. This CDR3 reads CASSTGVGTEAFF. The DNA for the CDR3 is TGCGCCAGCAGCACAGGGGTTGGTACTGAAGCTTTCTTT.

This clone appeared a single time. The chain uses TRBV5-8 and TRBJ1-5, with D uncertain. Trimming pared 2 bases from V and 6 bases from J, leaving 6 bases between. CDR1 SGHTS and CDR2 YDEGEE come from the germline V gene. The CDR3 runs 12 residues. CDR3 protein: CASSFLVQPQHF. The DNA of the CDR3 is TGTGCCAGCAGCTTTCTCGTTCAGCCCCAGCATTTT.

The chain has TRBV7-2 and TRBJ1-4; TRBD1 might be the D (5 bases). There are 15 residues in the CDR3. CDR1 is SGHTA and CDR2 is FQGNSA in the germline V gene. Trimming shortened V by 6 bases and J by 10 bases, and 21 bases separated the two germline ends. CDR3 in DNA: TGTGCCAGCAGTCCAGATGGGGCAGGGCGAGGAAAACTGTTTTTT. It translates to CASSPDGAGRGKLFF.

This chain links TRBV6-1 with TRBJ1-1; tentatively, D is TRBD1 (6 bases). The germline gives CDR1 MNHNS, CDR2 SASEGT. Trimming removed 7 bases at V and 3 bases at J, with 6 bases between. This CDR3 contains 11 residues. The CDR3 sequence is CASTGDTEAFF. As DNA, the CDR3 is TGTGCCAGCACAGGGGACACTGAAGCTTTCTTT.

This clone was counted a single time. The V gene is TRBV28, the J gene TRBJ1-4, with D unclear. Germline lookup yields CDR1 MDHEN and CDR2 SYDVKM. The CDR3 runs to 15 residues. V lost 2 bases and J 0 bases, leaving 7 bases between the germline ends. In DNA form, the CDR3 reads TGTGCCAGCAGTTTACTGAGTCCAACTAATGAAAAACTGTTTTTT. Translated: CASSLLSPTNEKLFF. Drawing the rest from reference TRBV28 and TRBJ1-4, the complete variable domain is DVKVTQSSRYLVKRTGEKVFLECVQDMDHENMFWYRQDPGLGLRLIYFSYDVKMKEKGDIPEGYSVSREKKERFSLILESASTNQTSMYLCASSLLSPTNEKLFFGSGTQLSVL.

V usage is TRBV10-2 and J usage is TRBJ2-3, with TRBD2 matching 8 bases. The junction had 2 bases not matched to a gene; V was cut back by 8 bases and J by 1 base. The CDR3 is made up of 13 amino acids. Germline loops: CDR1 WSHSY, CDR2 SAAADI. DNA of the CDR3: TGCGCCAGCCTAGCGGGTCGCACAGATACGCAGTATTTT. It codes for CASLAGRTDTQYF.

This clone came up once. The chain joins TRBV18 to TRBJ2-3; a weak D match, TRBD2 (5 bases). The CDR3 has 16 residues. The germline V and J ends were trimmed by 1 base and 3 bases, with 14 bases remaining between them. The germline V gene has CDR1 KGHSH and CDR2 LQKENI. The CDR3 DNA sequence: TGTGCCAGCTCACCACAGGGCCAGCCGGGGACAGATACGCAGTATTTT. This codes for CASSPQGQPGTDTQYF. The full variable domain, its missing parts supplied by reference TRBV18 and TRBJ2-3, is NAGVMQNPRHLVRRRGQEARLRCSPMKGHSHVYWYRQLPEEGLKFMVYLQKENIIDESGMPKERFSAEFPKEGPSILRIQQVVRGDSAAYFCASSPQGQPGTDTQYFGPGTRLTVL.

CDR3 region: CASSDPGEEETQYF. In DNA, the CDR3 is TGCGCCAGCAGTGATCCCGGGGAAGAAGAGACCCAGTACTTC. The chain carries TRBV10-1 and TRBJ2-5; possibly TRBD2 for D (5 bases). The V end lost 3 bases, the J end lost 3 bases, and 11 bases lay between the germline ends. CDR3 length: 14 residues. The germline gives CDR1 WNHNN, CDR2 SYGVQD (reference sequence).

The chain links TRBV4-1 to TRBJ2-7; 12 bases align to TRBD2. V trimming: 4 bases; J trimming: 2 bases; junction bases outside the gene matches: 15. Per the germline V gene, CDR1 is MGHRA and CDR2 is YSYEKL. The CDR3 is made up of 19 amino acids. The CDR3 sequence is CASSPGLAGLRVETYEQYF. The CDR3 bases are TGCGCCAGCAGCCCGGGACTAGCGGGTTTGAGGGTAGAAACCTACGAGCAGTACTTC.

The genes are TRBV27 and TRBJ2-1; 10 positions match TRBD2. The J segment lost 0 bases and the V segment lost 2 bases, leaving 4 bases of the junction unmatched. Germline V gives CDR1 MNHEY, CDR2 SMNVEV (reference sequence). CDR3 size: 17 residues. The CDR3: CASSLTSGTISYNEQFF. The CDR3 DNA reads as TGTGCCAGCAGTTTAACTAGCGGGACCATCTCCTACAATGAGCAGTTCTTC.

This chain links TRBV7-2 with TRBJ2-5; TRBD2 aligns across 13 bases. The CDR3 sequence is 16 residues long. The germline CDR1 and CDR2 sequences are SGHTA and FQGNSA. Trimming cost V 4 bases and J 7 bases; bases outside gene matches: 9. CDR3 nucleotide sequence: TGTGCCAGCAGCTCCCGGACTAGCGGGGGCGCCGCGACCCAGTACTTC. Translated: CASSSRTSGGAATQYF.

This rearrangement joins TRBV7-9 to TRBJ1-4; TRBD1 is a possible D gene (5 bases). Deletions cut 2 bases from V and 8 bases from J, with 9 bases between. This CDR3 spans 13 amino acids. Germline CDR1 is SEHNR and CDR2 is FQNEAQ (reference sequence). The CDR3 region is CASSLIAGEKLFF. CDR3 DNA sequence: TGTGCCAGCAGCTTAATCGCAGGGGAAAAACTGTTTTTT.